A selection of T cell receptor beta chains follows, all from one sample in a study of blood T cell repertoires in COVID-19. Measured with immunoSEQ multiplex PCR; TCRdb has only the in-frame clones, and not every one. The sample contains some 260,000 clones, nearly 90% of which appear only once. The specimen sequenced was peripheral blood. Every receptor here comes from a woman aged 30 to 39 with acute or convalescent COVID-19. The CDR3 runs from the conserved cysteine through the conserved F or W. A D gene is named only where the DNA matches it firmly. Rows give clone size only sometimes, using once, few, many, or a class for an expanded clone.

J gene	V gene	clone size	D gene	CDR3 DNA	CDR3 protein
TRBJ1-2	TRBV4-1	.	.	TGCGCCAGCAGCCAACCTCAGGGGAATGCTAACTATGGCTACACCTTC	CASSQPQGNANYGYTF
TRBJ1-1	TRBV29-1	few	.	TGCAGCGTTGATCTAGAAGCTTTCTTT	CSVDLEAFF
TRBJ2-7	TRBV6-2/TRBV6-3	.	TRBD2	TGTGCCAGCAGTTTAGCGGGCCTTCCCTACGAGCAGTACTTC	CASSLAGLPYEQYF
TRBJ2-7	TRBV10-1	.	.	TGCGCCAGCAGTGAGTCGGGGTTCGGGGGACCGGACTACGAGCAGTACTTC	CASSESGFGGPDYEQYF
TRBJ2-1	TRBV9	.	TRBD2	TGTGCCAGCAGCCCCCGGGGGGGACTAGCGGGAGCAAATGAGCAGTTCTTC	CASSPRGGLAGANEQFF
TRBJ1-6	TRBV3-1/TRBV3-2	.	TRBD1	TGTGCCAGCAGTCGGGACAGGGATTCACCCCTCCACTTT	CASSRDRDSPLHF
TRBJ2-7	TRBV25-1	.	TRBD2	TGTGCCAGCAGCTCCCGGAGCGGGAGGGCCACCTACGAGCAGTACTTC	CASSSRSGRATYEQYF
TRBJ2-1	TRBV7-6	.	.	TGTGCCAGCAGCTTAGCGTTTGTTGGAGTCGGAAGCTCCTACAATGAGCAGTTCTTC	CASSLAFVGVGSSYNEQFF
TRBJ2-7	TRBV13	.	.	TGTGCCAGCAGCCCCCAACATAGCCCCTACGAGCAGTACTTC	CASSPQHSPYEQYF
TRBJ1-5	TRBV10-3	once	.	TGTGCCATCAGTGAGTCCCCCCGGGGGGGCGGGCAGCCCCAGCATTTT	CAISESPRGGGQPQHF
TRBJ2-5	TRBV5-6	.	TRBD1	TGTGCCAGCAGACTATTCGACAGGGGGCTCGAGACCCAGTACTTC	CASRLFDRGLETQYF
TRBJ2-7	TRBV5-1	.	.	TGCGCCAGCAGCTTATCAGGGGTCGAGCAGTACTTC	CASSLSGVEQYF
TRBJ2-5	TRBV9	.	TRBD2	TGTGCCAGCAGCGTCACTAGCGGGAGGGAGACCCAGTACTTC	CASSVTSGRETQYF
TRBJ2-7	TRBV30	.	.	TGTGCCTGGAGTGTAGGGGGTAGGTACGAGCAGTACTTC	CAWSVGGRYEQYF
TRBJ1-5	TRBV18	.	.	TGTGCCAGCTCACCACCTTCAGGTAATCAGCCCCAGCATTTT	CASSPPSGNQPQHF
TRBJ2-2	TRBV9	.	.	TGTGCCAGCAGCCCGAGTAACACCGGGGAGCTGTTTTTT	CASSPSNTGELFF
TRBJ2-3	TRBV4-3	.	.	TGCGCCAGCAGCCAACCCGGGGCAGATACGCAGTATTTT	CASSQPGADTQYF
TRBJ2-3	TRBV9	.	TRBD2	TGTGCCAGCAGCGTAGCTTGGGTAGCGGGACACACAGATACGCAGTATTTT	CASSVAWVAGHTDTQYF
TRBJ2-1	TRBV9	once	.	TGTGCCAGCAGCGTCCGTTTAGCGGACTACAATGAGCAGTTCTTC	CASSVRLADYNEQFF
TRBJ2-3	TRBV7-2	.	.	TGTGCCAGCAGCTTGGTTTCCGGGACTCTATTAACCACAGATACGCAGTATTTT	CASSLVSGTLLTTDTQYF
TRBJ1-5	TRBV24-1	.	TRBD1	TGTGCCACCAGACGGACAGGGGGGGATAGCAATCAGCCCCAGCATTTT	CATRRTGGDSNQPQHF
TRBJ1-5	TRBV19	once	.	TGTGCCAGTAGTATAGGAGGGCCGTACCATCAGCCCCAGCATTTT	CASSIGGPYHQPQHF
TRBJ2-1	TRBV7-8	.	TRBD2	TGTGCCAGCAGCTTAGATGGCGGGAGGGCCGGTGAGCAGTTCTTC	CASSLDGGRAGEQFF
TRBJ2-7	TRBV5-1	.	TRBD1	TGCGCCAGCAGCTGGACAGGGGTATTTACGAACGAGCAGTACTTC	CASSWTGVFTNEQYF
TRBJ2-1	TRBV6-1	.	TRBD2	TGTGCCAGCAGTGAACTAGCGGGAGGTCCAAATGAGCAGTTCTTC	CASSELAGGPNEQFF
TRBJ1-1	TRBV3-1/TRBV3-2	.	TRBD1	TGTGCCAGCAGCCCCCCGACAGGGAGAGTCATGAACACTGAAGCTTTCTTT	CASSPPTGRVMNTEAFF
TRBJ2-7	TRBV6-2/TRBV6-3	.	.	TGTGCCAGCAGTTTGCGCGGGCCTAGGGAAAACTACGAGCAGTACTTC	CASSLRGPRENYEQYF
TRBJ2-5	TRBV28	few	.	TGTGCCAGCAGTTTAGATCCGCGGGGGCAGTTCGGACAAGAGACCCAGTACTTC	CASSLDPRGQFGQETQYF
TRBJ2-5	TRBV2	.	TRBD1	TGTGCCAGCGGGCCGACAGGGGTTGGGGAGACCCAGTACTTC	CASGPTGVGETQYF
TRBJ1-1	TRBV7-3	.	.	TGTGCCAGCAGCTTAACAGGGGGAAGGAACACTGAAGCTTTCTTT	CASSLTGGRNTEAFF
TRBJ2-3	TRBV9	.	TRBD1	TGTGCCAGCAGCCTCGGACAGGGGGCCAGCCTGAGCACAGATACGCAGTATTTT	CASSLGQGASLSTDTQYF
TRBJ2-7	TRBV6-5	.	.	TGTGCCAGCAGTTACTTTTCGGGGGACTACGAGCAGTACTTC	CASSYFSGDYEQYF
TRBJ2-1	TRBV4-1	.	TRBD2	TGCGCCAGCACCATGGGACTAGCGATCTACGATGAGCAGTTCTTC	CASTMGLAIYDEQFF
TRBJ2-7	TRBV7-2	.	TRBD2	TGTGCCAGCAGCCCGGGACTAACCTCCTACGAGCAGTACTTC	CASSPGLTSYEQYF
TRBJ2-7	TRBV25-1	few	.	TGTGCCAGCAGTGAGTCTAGACAGGACTACGAGCAGTACTTC	CASSESRQDYEQYF
TRBJ1-6	TRBV7-2	.	TRBD1	TGTGCCAGCAATAAGGGACAGTCGAATTCACCCCTCCACTTT	CASNKGQSNSPLHF
TRBJ2-1	TRBV6-2/TRBV6-3	.	.	TGTGCCAGCAGTTACCTACTAGGTAGCAGTGAGCAGTTCTTC	CASSYLLGSSEQFF
TRBJ1-4	TRBV27	.	TRBD1	TGTGCCAGCAGTTGGGACAGGGAAAAACTGTTTTTT	CASSWDREKLFF
TRBJ2-3	TRBV7-9	once	TRBD1	TGTGCCAGCAGCAACCGGGACAGCCTCGTGGCAGATACGCAGTATTTT	CASSNRDSLVADTQYF
TRBJ1-5	TRBV19	.	.	TGTGCCAGTAGTGTCCAAAGTGCGCAGCCCCAGCATTTT	CASSVQSAQPQHF
TRBJ2-3	TRBV14	.	TRBD2	TGTGCCAGCAGCCAAGTCGACCCTCTAGCGGGCCGCACAGATACGCAGTATTTT	CASSQVDPLAGRTDTQYF
TRBJ2-2	TRBV4-1	.	.	TGCGCCAGCAGCCAAGATTGGAGCTACACCGGGGAGCTGTTTTTT	CASSQDWSYTGELFF
TRBJ2-7	TRBV4-3	.	TRBD1	TGCGCCAGCAGCGCCCACAGGGGCCGGGAGCAGTACTTC	CASSAHRGREQYF
TRBJ1-1	TRBV7-2	.	.	TGTGCCAGCAGCGCAGGAGGGATGAACACTGAAGCTTTCTTT	CASSAGGMNTEAFF
TRBJ1-1	TRBV9	.	.	TGTGCCAGCAGCGCCCTCCACTCGTTAACCACTGAAGCTTTCTTT	CASSALHSLTTEAFF
TRBJ2-3	TRBV5-6	.	TRBD2	TGTGCCAGCAGCTTTTCTCTGGCGGCGGGAGTCTTTAGCACAGATACGCAGTATTTT	CASSFSLAAGVFSTDTQYF
TRBJ2-1	TRBV5-6	.	TRBD2	TGTGCCAGCAGCTTCCTAGCGGGAGGGCGAGAGCAGTTCTTC	CASSFLAGGREQFF
TRBJ2-3	TRBV2	.	.	TGTGCCAGCAGTGCGGGCCTAGCGACAGATACGCAGTATTTT	CASSAGLATDTQYF
TRBJ2-5	TRBV11-1	.	.	TGTGCCAGCAGCCACCCCCGGGACAACCAAGAGACCCAGTACTTC	CASSHPRDNQETQYF